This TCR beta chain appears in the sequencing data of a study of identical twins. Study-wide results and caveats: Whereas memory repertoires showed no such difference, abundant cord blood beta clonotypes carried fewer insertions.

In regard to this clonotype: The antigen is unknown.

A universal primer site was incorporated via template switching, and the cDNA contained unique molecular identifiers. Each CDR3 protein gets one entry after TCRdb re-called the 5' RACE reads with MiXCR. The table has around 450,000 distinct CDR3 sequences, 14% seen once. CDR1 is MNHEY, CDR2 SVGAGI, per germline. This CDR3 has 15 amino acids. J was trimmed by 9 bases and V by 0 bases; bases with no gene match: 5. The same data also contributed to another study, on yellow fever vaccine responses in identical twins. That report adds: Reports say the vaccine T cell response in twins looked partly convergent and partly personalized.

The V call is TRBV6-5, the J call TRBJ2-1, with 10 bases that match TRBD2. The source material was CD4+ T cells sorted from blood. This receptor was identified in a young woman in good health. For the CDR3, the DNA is TGTGCCAGCAGTTACTCGAGCGGGAGGGCCGGTGAGCAGTTCTTC. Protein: CASSYSSGRAGEQFF.